A selection of T cell receptor beta chains follows, all from one sample in a study of identical twins. TCRdb fed the 5' RACE reads into MiXCR, producing one record per CDR3 protein. The profile shows about 490,000 distinct CDR3 sequences, roughly 15% of them singletons. The sample was also linked to a second study, of yellow fever vaccine responses in identical twins.

Sequenced: CD4+ T cells sorted from blood. These receptors originate from a woman under 30 in good health. Each CDR3 is given with its conserved first and last residue. The D gene is left open where the match is weak. Not every row has a clone size; where given, it reads once, few, many or a size class.

v_gene: TRBV7-3; j_gene: TRBJ2-1; abundance: few; d_gene: TRBD2; CDR3nt: TGTGCCAGCAGCGCAACTAGCGGGTACGGGAGAGGTGAGCAGTTCTTC; CDR3aa: CASSATSGYGRGEQFF
v_gene: TRBV20-1; j_gene: TRBJ2-3; abundance: -; d_gene: -; CDR3nt: TGCAGTACGGGCCTTGGGGCAATGGCAGATACGCAGTATTTT; CDR3aa: CSTGLGAMADTQYF
v_gene: TRBV12-3/TRBV12-4; j_gene: TRBJ2-7; abundance: -; d_gene: TRBD1; CDR3nt: TGTGCCAGCAGTCGACAGGGGGCCTCCTACGAGCAGTACTTC; CDR3aa: CASSRQGASYEQYF
v_gene: TRBV10-3; j_gene: TRBJ2-2; abundance: few; d_gene: -; CDR3nt: TGTGCCATCAGTGGTCCGCGGGACGGGACCCACACCGGGGAGCTGTTTTTT; CDR3aa: CAISGPRDGTHTGELFF
v_gene: TRBV12-3/TRBV12-4; j_gene: TRBJ2-6; abundance: -; d_gene: TRBD1; CDR3nt: TGTGCCAGCAGCAAAACAGGGGGCGTCTCTGGGGCCAACGTCCTGACTTTC; CDR3aa: CASSKTGGVSGANVLTF
v_gene: TRBV2; j_gene: TRBJ1-1; abundance: few; d_gene: -; CDR3nt: TGTGCCAGCAGTGCCCTCACCGCGAGCACTGAAGCTTTCTTT; CDR3aa: CASSALTASTEAFF
v_gene: TRBV12-3/TRBV12-4; j_gene: TRBJ1-5; abundance: many; d_gene: TRBD1; CDR3nt: TGTGCCAGCAGTTTCGGACAGGGGGGCAATCAGCCCCAGCATTTT; CDR3aa: CASSFGQGGNQPQHF
v_gene: TRBV6-5; j_gene: TRBJ2-3; abundance: -; d_gene: TRBD2; CDR3nt: TGTGCCAGCAGTTACGGGGGACTAGCGGGAGATACGCAGTATTTT; CDR3aa: CASSYGGLAGDTQYF
v_gene: TRBV20-1; j_gene: TRBJ1-2; abundance: many; d_gene: -; CDR3nt: TGCAGTGCTAGAGGCGGGTCCCCGGGATTAGCCTATGGCTACACCTTC; CDR3aa: CSARGGSPGLAYGYTF
v_gene: TRBV6-1; j_gene: TRBJ1-5; abundance: many; d_gene: -; CDR3nt: TGTGCCAGCAGTGAATGGGCAGGTTATAGCAATCAGCCCCAGCATTTT; CDR3aa: CASSEWAGYSNQPQHF
v_gene: TRBV20-1; j_gene: TRBJ2-2; abundance: -; d_gene: TRBD2; CDR3nt: TGCAGTGTAGTAGCGGGGGGAACCGGGGAGCTGTTTTTT; CDR3aa: CSVVAGGTGELFF
v_gene: TRBV4-2; j_gene: TRBJ2-5; abundance: -; d_gene: -; CDR3nt: TGTGCCAGCAGCCAAGTGTCATCCAGGGGGGGCCAAGAGACCCAGTACTTC; CDR3aa: CASSQVSSRGGQETQYF
v_gene: TRBV10-3; j_gene: TRBJ2-1; abundance: -; d_gene: TRBD1; CDR3nt: TGTGCCACCTTAACGGGACAGGGTTTCTATGAGCAGTTCTTC; CDR3aa: CATLTGQGFYEQFF
v_gene: TRBV5-8; j_gene: TRBJ2-1; abundance: few; d_gene: TRBD1; CDR3nt: TGTGCCAGCAGCCCATTTGGGACAGGGTCGCGCAATGAGCAGTTCTTC; CDR3aa: CASSPFGTGSRNEQFF
v_gene: TRBV2; j_gene: TRBJ1-3; abundance: few; d_gene: -; CDR3nt: TGTGCCAGCAGTTCCGGCAGGGCCCTTTTCTCTGGAAACACCATATATTTT; CDR3aa: CASSSGRALFSGNTIYF
v_gene: TRBV5-1; j_gene: TRBJ2-5; abundance: few; d_gene: -; CDR3nt: TGCGCCAGCAGCTTGGTATGGGACCAAGAGACCCAGTACTTC; CDR3aa: CASSLVWDQETQYF
v_gene: TRBV5-1; j_gene: TRBJ2-1; abundance: -; d_gene: -; CDR3nt: TGCGCCAGCAGCTTGGGTCGAGGGGACAATGAGCAGTTCTTC; CDR3aa: CASSLGRGDNEQFF
v_gene: TRBV12-5; j_gene: TRBJ2-5; abundance: -; d_gene: TRBD1; CDR3nt: TGTGCTAGTGGTGAAGGGACAGGGGGAAAGAAAGAGACCCAGTACTTC; CDR3aa: CASGEGTGGKKETQYF
v_gene: TRBV28; j_gene: TRBJ2-3; abundance: -; d_gene: TRBD1; CDR3nt: TGTGCCAGCAAGCAGGGGGAAACAGATACGCAGTATTTT; CDR3aa: CASKQGETDTQYF
v_gene: TRBV3-1; j_gene: TRBJ2-1; abundance: many; d_gene: TRBD2; CDR3nt: TGTGCCAGCAGCCAAGATCCGGGGGGAAGCTCCTACAATGAGCAGTTCTTC; CDR3aa: CASSQDPGGSSYNEQFF
v_gene: TRBV12-3/TRBV12-4; j_gene: TRBJ1-2; abundance: few; d_gene: -; CDR3nt: TGTGCCAGCAGCCCCAGCAGGGGTAACTATGGCTACACCTTC; CDR3aa: CASSPSRGNYGYTF
v_gene: TRBV9; j_gene: TRBJ2-5; abundance: many; d_gene: -; CDR3nt: TGTGCCAGCAGCGCTCCGCAAGGGGGTTTGGAGACCCAGTACTTC; CDR3aa: CASSAPQGGLETQYF
v_gene: TRBV11-2; j_gene: TRBJ2-1; abundance: -; d_gene: -; CDR3nt: TGTGCCAGCAGCTTATACTCGTCCGGCGAGCAGTTCTTC; CDR3aa: CASSLYSSGEQFF
v_gene: TRBV5-5; j_gene: TRBJ2-7; abundance: few; d_gene: -; CDR3nt: TGTGCCAGCAGCTTGTGGGCCGACAGCTACGAGCAGTACTTC; CDR3aa: CASSLWADSYEQYF
v_gene: TRBV2; j_gene: TRBJ1-2; abundance: few; d_gene: -; CDR3nt: TGTGCCAGCAGACAGGAGGTTAACTATGGCTACACCTTC; CDR3aa: CASRQEVNYGYTF
v_gene: TRBV27; j_gene: TRBJ2-3; abundance: -; d_gene: -; CDR3nt: TGTGCCAGCAGTCTCGGGCCCCGCGGAGATACGCAGTATTTT; CDR3aa: CASSLGPRGDTQYF
v_gene: TRBV24-1; j_gene: TRBJ2-5; abundance: many; d_gene: TRBD1; CDR3nt: TGTGCCACCAGTGATATCGGACAGGGGTCGGAGACCCAGTACTTC; CDR3aa: CATSDIGQGSETQYF
v_gene: TRBV9; j_gene: TRBJ2-3; abundance: few; d_gene: TRBD2; CDR3nt: TGTGCCAGCAGCGTAGGACTAGCGATCGATACGCAGTATTTT; CDR3aa: CASSVGLAIDTQYF
v_gene: TRBV7-3; j_gene: TRBJ2-2; abundance: -; d_gene: -; CDR3nt: TGTGCCAGCAGCTTATATCCGAACACCGGGGAGCTGTTTTTT; CDR3aa: CASSLYPNTGELFF
v_gene: TRBV28; j_gene: TRBJ2-5; abundance: -; d_gene: -; CDR3nt: TGTGCCAGCAGCCCTCCACTAGCAACCCAAGAGACCCAGTACTTC; CDR3aa: CASSPPLATQETQYF
v_gene: TRBV15; j_gene: TRBJ2-4; abundance: -; d_gene: TRBD1; CDR3nt: TGTGCCACCAGCAGAGATAGGAGACAGGGGGCAAACATTCAGTACTTC; CDR3aa: CATSRDRRQGANIQYF
v_gene: TRBV18; j_gene: TRBJ2-4; abundance: -; d_gene: -; CDR3nt: TGTGCCAGCTCACCACGTTCAGGGGATATTCAGTACTTC; CDR3aa: CASSPRSGDIQYF
v_gene: TRBV3-1; j_gene: TRBJ1-1; abundance: -; d_gene: -; CDR3nt: TGTGCCAGCAGCCAAGTCTCTAACACCGTGAACACTGAAGCTTTCTTT; CDR3aa: CASSQVSNTVNTEAFF
v_gene: TRBV10-3; j_gene: TRBJ2-7; abundance: many; d_gene: -; CDR3nt: TGTGCCATCAGTGAGGGTGGCCACGGGGCAGGGGCCTACGAGCAGTACTTC; CDR3aa: CAISEGGHGAGAYEQYF
v_gene: TRBV29-1; j_gene: TRBJ2-1; abundance: many; d_gene: -; CDR3nt: TGCAGCGTTTTACGAGGGCAGGGGTGGAATGAGCAGTTCTTC; CDR3aa: CSVLRGQGWNEQFF
v_gene: TRBV2; j_gene: TRBJ2-1; abundance: -; d_gene: -; CDR3nt: TGTGCCAGCAGTTTTATCTACAATGAGCAGTTCTTC; CDR3aa: CASSFIYNEQFF
v_gene: TRBV29-1; j_gene: TRBJ2-2; abundance: many; d_gene: -; CDR3nt: TGCAGCGGACGAAAAGGAACAGGAGCCACCGGGGAGCTGTTTTTT; CDR3aa: CSGRKGTGATGELFF
v_gene: TRBV7-9; j_gene: TRBJ2-5; abundance: -; d_gene: TRBD1; CDR3nt: TGTGCCAGCAGCAGGGACAGGGACCAAGAGACCCAGTACTTC; CDR3aa: CASSRDRDQETQYF
v_gene: TRBV20-1; j_gene: TRBJ2-1; abundance: many; d_gene: TRBD2; CDR3nt: TGCAGTGCCACTCCCGGGACTAGCGGGCATCCCTACAATGAGCAGTTCTTC; CDR3aa: CSATPGTSGHPYNEQFF
v_gene: TRBV20-1; j_gene: TRBJ1-1; abundance: few; d_gene: -; CDR3nt: TGCAGTGTTGGCAAGCAGAACACTGAAGCTTTCTTT; CDR3aa: CSVGKQNTEAFF
v_gene: TRBV12-3/TRBV12-4; j_gene: TRBJ2-1; abundance: -; d_gene: -; CDR3nt: TGTGCCAGCAGCCAAAGGTCAGGACTGGAAGACAATGAGCAGTTCTTC; CDR3aa: CASSQRSGLEDNEQFF
v_gene: TRBV2; j_gene: TRBJ2-5; abundance: -; d_gene: -; CDR3nt: TGTGCCAGCAGTAGTCATCGGGACCAGTACTTC; CDR3aa: CASSSHRDQYF
v_gene: TRBV12-3/TRBV12-4; j_gene: TRBJ2-7; abundance: -; d_gene: -; CDR3nt: TGTGCCAGCAGTTTCCGACAGCCCTACGAGCAGTACTTC; CDR3aa: CASSFRQPYEQYF
v_gene: TRBV12-3/TRBV12-4; j_gene: TRBJ1-1; abundance: few; d_gene: -; CDR3nt: TGTGCCAGCAGCCCCCGATCGGGGAACACTGAAGCTTTCTTT; CDR3aa: CASSPRSGNTEAFF
v_gene: TRBV5-1; j_gene: TRBJ2-5; abundance: -; d_gene: -; CDR3nt: TGCGCCAGCAGCTTGGGGGGTACACTACAAGAGACCCAGTACTTC; CDR3aa: CASSLGGTLQETQYF
v_gene: TRBV6-5; j_gene: TRBJ2-6; abundance: few; d_gene: -; CDR3nt: TGTGCCAGCAGTTCCGCAACTAGAGCTGGGGCCAACGTCCTGACTTTC; CDR3aa: CASSSATRAGANVLTF
v_gene: TRBV29-1; j_gene: TRBJ1-1; abundance: few; d_gene: -; CDR3nt: TGCAGCGTTGCTACTTGGGCAGGGAACACTGAAGCTTTCTTT; CDR3aa: CSVATWAGNTEAFF
v_gene: TRBV29-1; j_gene: TRBJ2-3; abundance: few; d_gene: -; CDR3nt: TGCAGCACCGTAGGGGGGGCTCAAATCCCCGTCCGCACAGATACGCAGTATTTT; CDR3aa: CSTVGGAQIPVRTDTQYF
v_gene: TRBV10-3; j_gene: TRBJ2-7; abundance: few; d_gene: TRBD1; CDR3nt: TGTGCCATCAGTAGGACAGGGGGCCACGAGCAGTACTTC; CDR3aa: CAISRTGGHEQYF
v_gene: TRBV5-5; j_gene: TRBJ2-1; abundance: few; d_gene: TRBD2; CDR3nt: TGTGCCAGCAGCTCGGGACTAGGCTCCTACAATGAGCAGTTCTTC; CDR3aa: CASSSGLGSYNEQFF
v_gene: TRBV11-2; j_gene: TRBJ2-3; abundance: few; d_gene: -; CDR3nt: TGTGCCAGCAGCTTCGGCAGGGCCAACACAGATACGCAGTATTTT; CDR3aa: CASSFGRANTDTQYF
v_gene: TRBV20-1; j_gene: TRBJ1-2; abundance: few; d_gene: TRBD1; CDR3nt: TGCAGTGCCACGACAGGGCTTTCTGGCTACACCTTC; CDR3aa: CSATTGLSGYTF
v_gene: TRBV4-1; j_gene: TRBJ2-2; abundance: -; d_gene: -; CDR3nt: TGCGCCAGCAGCCAAGAGGCGAGTCGGGCGAACACCGGGGAGCTGTTTTTT; CDR3aa: CASSQEASRANTGELFF
v_gene: TRBV29-1; j_gene: TRBJ1-1; abundance: few; d_gene: -; CDR3nt: TGCAGCGCGGCTAGGACAGACGACACTGAAGCTTTCTTT; CDR3aa: CSAARTDDTEAFF